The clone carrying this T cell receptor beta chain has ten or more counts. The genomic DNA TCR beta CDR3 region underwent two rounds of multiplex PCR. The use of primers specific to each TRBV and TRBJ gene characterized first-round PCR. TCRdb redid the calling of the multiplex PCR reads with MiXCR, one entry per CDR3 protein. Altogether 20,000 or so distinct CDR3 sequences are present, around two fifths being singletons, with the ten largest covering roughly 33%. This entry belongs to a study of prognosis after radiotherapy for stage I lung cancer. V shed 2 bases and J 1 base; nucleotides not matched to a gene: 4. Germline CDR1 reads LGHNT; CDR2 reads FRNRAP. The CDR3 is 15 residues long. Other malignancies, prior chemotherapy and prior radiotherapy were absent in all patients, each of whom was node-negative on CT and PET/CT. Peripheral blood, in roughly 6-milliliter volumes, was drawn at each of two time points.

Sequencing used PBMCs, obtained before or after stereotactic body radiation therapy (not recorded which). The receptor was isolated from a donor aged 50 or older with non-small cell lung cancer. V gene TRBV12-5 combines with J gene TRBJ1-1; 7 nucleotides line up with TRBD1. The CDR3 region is CASGLIRGWNTEAFF. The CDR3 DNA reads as TGTGCTAGTGGTTTGATCAGGGGGTGGAACACTGAAGCTTTCTTT.